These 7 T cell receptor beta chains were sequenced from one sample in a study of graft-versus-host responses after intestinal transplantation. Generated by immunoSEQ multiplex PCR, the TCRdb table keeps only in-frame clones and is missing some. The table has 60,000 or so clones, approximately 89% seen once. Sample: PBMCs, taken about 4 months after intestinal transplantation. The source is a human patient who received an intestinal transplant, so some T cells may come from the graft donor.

The CDR3 reads CSAWLGEAFF. The CDR3 DNA is TGCAGCGCCTGGCTTGGAGAAGCTTTCTTT. The chain combines TRBV29-1 with TRBJ1-1; no definite D call. The CDR3 extends over 10 amino acids. Germline V lookup: CDR1 SQVTM, CDR2 ANQGSEA. With 7 bases removed from V and 8 bases from J, the gap between germline ends came to 11 bases.

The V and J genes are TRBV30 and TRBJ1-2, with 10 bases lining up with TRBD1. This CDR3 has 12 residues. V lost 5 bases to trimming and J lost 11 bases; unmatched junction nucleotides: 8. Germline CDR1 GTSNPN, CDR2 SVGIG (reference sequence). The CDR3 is CAWEDRGSRYTF. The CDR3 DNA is TGTGCCTGGGAGGACAGGGGGTCGAGATACACCTTC.

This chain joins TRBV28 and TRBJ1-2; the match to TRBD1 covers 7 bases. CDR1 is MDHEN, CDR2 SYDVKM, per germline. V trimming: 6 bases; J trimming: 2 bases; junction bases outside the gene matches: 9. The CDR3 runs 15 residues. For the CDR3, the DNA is TGTGCCAGCAGCCGGATAGCAGGGGGAAACTATGGCTACACCTTC. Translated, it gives CASSRIAGGNYGYTF.

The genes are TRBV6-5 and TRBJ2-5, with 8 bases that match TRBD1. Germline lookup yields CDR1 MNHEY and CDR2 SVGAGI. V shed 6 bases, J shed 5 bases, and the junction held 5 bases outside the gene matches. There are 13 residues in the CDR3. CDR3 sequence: CASSQRQGETQYF. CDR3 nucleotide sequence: TGTGCCAGCAGCCAGCGACAGGGGGAGACCCAGTACTTC.

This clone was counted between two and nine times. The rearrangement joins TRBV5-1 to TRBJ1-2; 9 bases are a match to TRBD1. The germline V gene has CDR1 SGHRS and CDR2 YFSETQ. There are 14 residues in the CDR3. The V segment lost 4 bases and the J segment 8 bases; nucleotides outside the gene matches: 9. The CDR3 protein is CASSQTQGAWGYTF. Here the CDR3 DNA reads TGCGCCAGCAGCCAAACACAGGGGGCTTGGGGCTACACCTTC.

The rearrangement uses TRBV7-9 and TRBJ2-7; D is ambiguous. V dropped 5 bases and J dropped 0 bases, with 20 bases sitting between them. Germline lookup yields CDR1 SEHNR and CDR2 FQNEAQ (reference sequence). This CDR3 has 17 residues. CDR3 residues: CASSPDIFPASSYEQYF. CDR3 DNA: TGTGCCAGCAGCCCGGATATCTTTCCGGCCAGCTCCTACGAGCAGTACTTC.

The DNA of the CDR3 is TGTGCCAGTAGTATGGTCCCGGTGGGGGGGATTGGCACTGAAGCTTTCTTT. Its translation is CASSMVPVGGIGTEAFF. This chain uses TRBV19 with TRBJ1-1, with a weak D call TRBD1 (5 bases). Trimming removed 3 bases from V and 4 bases from J, with 21 bases in between. This CDR3 is built from 17 residues. Germline CDR1 and CDR2: LNHDA and SQIVND (reference sequence).